One sample yielded the 2 T cell receptor beta chains listed below, sequenced in a study of OX40 agonist ivuxolimab in advanced cancers. The method behind the library was the immunoSEQ multiplex PCR assay. What TCRdb holds here is the immuneACCESS table cut down to in-frame rearrangements. Part of the clones is not present; checked against another copy, under half of the missing clones reflect an unresolved V gene, and the others are unexplained. Recorded for this sample are under 65,000 clones; approximately 90% of them occurred a single time. Roughly 0.45% of the sample belongs to the ten largest clones. The sample in question was CD4+ or CD8+ T cells sorted from blood, obtained in a trial of the OX40 agonist ivuxolimab. The origin of the receptors is an adult with an advanced solid tumor such as melanoma, head and neck, liver or kidney cancer.

The rearrangement joins TRBV5-1 to TRBJ1-6; 10 positions match TRBD1. Per germline, CDR1 SGHRS and CDR2 YFSETQ. Losses at the gene ends were 4 bases for V and 7 bases for J; bases not matched to a gene: 5. This CDR3 contains 15 residues. DNA of the CDR3: TGCGCCAGCAGCCTGTGGGGACAGGGGAATTCACCCCTCCACTTT. Protein: CASSLWGQGNSPLHF.

This clone was found once. DNA for the CDR3: TGTGCCAGCAGCTTAGGCCTAGCGGGAGCCACAGATACGCAGTATTTT. Translated, it gives CASSLGLAGATDTQYF. The chain recombines TRBV7-9 with TRBJ2-3, with 10 positions matching TRBD2. V lost 1 base to trimming and J lost 2 bases; unmatched junction nucleotides: 3. Germline assignment: CDR1 SEHNR and CDR2 FQNEAQ (reference sequence). The CDR3 loop spans 16 amino acids.